This T cell receptor beta chain is drawn from a study of human T cells and chemical hapten exposure (dated by TCRdb to about 2021). Study-level background: For sensitization, 2% DPC in acetone was applied to an approximately 2 cm by approximately 2 cm area of upper inner arm skin. Throughout the approximately 25-week study period, patients were also given weekly therapeutic DPC doses on the scalp. Patch testing was done on the upper back using Finn chambers containing 0.01% DPC, and results were scored after 6 days according to International Contact Dermatitis Research Group standards. Alopecia areata with under or over 50% scalp involvement, alopecia totalis and alopecia universalis were represented in the patient cohort, which was mostly female. Libraries were combined into a pool for sequencing, and differences in TCR yield between samples came mainly from small differences in library volumes within the pool. This study followed changes in the peripheral blood TCR repertoire in vivo during primary and secondary sensitization of alopecia patients to the hapten diphenylcyclopropenone (DPC). Blood samples were taken from patients before sensitization (week 0) and at 2, 6 and about 24 weeks after DPC sensitization. Blood for TCR sequencing was provided by twenty-nine alopecia patients at one to four time points (pre-sensitization, 2, 6 and 24 weeks). General conclusions and limits of the study: Compared with pre-sensitization or healthy control sets, expanded TCRs formed significantly more large CDR3 similarity clusters, which is consistent with antigen-driven responses. A positive correlation was found between the number of PT1 expanded TCRs and patch test score, with significance reached at thresholds 8, 16 and 32 but not 4. The number of TCRs above 1 in 1000 frequency did not change with DPC sensitization; there was no evidence of global repertoire structure alterations. Because every patient had alopecia, a presumed autoimmune disease, the patients' immune response might differ from that of healthy individuals. After repeated subsampling, the strength of the expansion versus patch-test correlation and the threshold at which it became significant changed.

The CDR3 numbers 12 residues from cysteine through phenylalanine. Solely the CDR3 DNA is kept, with 36 bases framed from the first base. Per the germline V gene, SQVTM is the CDR1 and ANQGSEA is the CDR2. V lost 4 bases and J lost 3 bases, and the count of bases not matched to a germline gene is 2. Library preparation employed RACE. Data came from a NextSeq 500. During library preparation, unique molecular identifiers were attached to individual cDNA molecules so that TCRs could be counted quantitatively and reproducibly. From each blood RNA sample, both TCR alpha and TCR beta chains were sequenced. Processing in the source paper ran as follows. Samples had a median of roughly 99,000 TCRs, with a range from about 23,224 to 700,000. V, J and CDR3 annotation of the TCR reads was performed with the Decombinator software suite. To make PS versus PT1 abundance plots, every sample was subsampled to the same number of TCRs (28,000). Expanded TCRs were defined as absent before sensitization and observed at least eight times at the 2-week time point. TCRdb reran the public reads through fastp at Q25 and MiXCR, keeping productive beta chains. Rows with one shared CDR3 protein collapse into an entry with the most common genes and DNA. Clone size and V and J calls follow TCRdb, not the original study. This sample holds roughly 200,000 distinct CDR3 sequences; approximately 20% were observed only once. The top ten clonotypes cover about 6.7% of the sample.

As regards this clonotype: Its antigen has not been determined. Base-call qualities are not available, and no considerably larger clone is one nucleotide away.

The time point label on this specimen signifies: patch test 1, 2 weeks after DPC sensitization. In the paper's terms, the treatment or condition label means: therapeutic diphenylcyclopropenone sensitization with weekly scalp DPC. At each patch-test visit, blood was drawn before the patch test was applied. To be eligible, patients had to be aged 18 to 70, diagnosed with alopecia and judged suitable for DPC therapy, while pregnant patients were excluded. Total RNA was isolated from unfractionated whole blood collected in Tempus Blood RNA tubes. This receptor chain uses TRBV29-1 and TRBJ2-5, and 7 junction bases match TRBD2. The sample consisted of whole blood, taken in connection with sensitization to the hapten diphenylcyclopropenone (DPC). This clonotype was obtained from a woman in her 50s with alopecia areata. Some clones in this sample may be carry-over from other donors' samples. CDR3 loop: CSVAGGEETQYF. The DNA reads as follows: TGCAGCGTTGCGGGGGGAGAAGAGACCCAGTACTTC.